The rows below give T cell receptor beta chains drawn from one sample of a study of CD8 T cells in Susac syndrome. TCRdb re-called the immunoSEQ multiplex PCR reads with MiXCR, one entry per CDR3 protein. Among around 130,000 distinct CDR3 sequences listed, roughly 94% were seen once. The sequenced sample consisted of CD4+ T cells from PBMCs. These receptor sequences come from a human donor in good health. Both conserved end residues are part of each CDR3. Each record gives: CDR3 DNA, CDR3 protein, J gene, D gene, clone size, V gene. A D gene is named only where the DNA matches it firmly. Clone size, where shown, is once, few, many, or a class for clones that have expanded.

TGTGCCAGCAGTTACGGGGGGGGAGAAGCTTTCTTT,CASSYGGGEAFF,TRBJ1-1,.,.,TRBV6-6
TGCAGTGCTATCCAGTGGGACCGGAACACTGAAGCTTTCTTT,CSAIQWDRNTEAFF,TRBJ1-1,.,.,TRBV20-1
TGTGCCAGCAGCTCCACCGAGCAGGGTCTAACGCAGTATTTT,CASSSTEQGLTQYF,TRBJ2-3,.,.,TRBV7-9
TGTGCCAGCAGCCCATCTAGCGGGGTCTACAATGAGCAGTTCTTC,CASSPSSGVYNEQFF,TRBJ2-1,TRBD2,.,TRBV7-3
TGTGCCAGCGCCCGGGACAGGGCTGAAAAACTGTTTTTT,CASARDRAEKLFF,TRBJ1-4,TRBD1,once,TRBV18
TGTGCCTGGAGTGAGGGGACAGAGAATTCACCCCTCCACTTT,CAWSEGTENSPLHF,TRBJ1-6,TRBD1,.,TRBV30
TGCGCCAGCAGCTTGCGTGCAATGGGCGGGCTGGAGAGCTCCTACAATGAGCAGTTCTTC,CASSLRAMGGLESSYNEQFF,TRBJ2-1,.,.,TRBV5-1
TGTGCCAGCAGCTTAGCGCAGGGGACAGGGTTTACTAACTATGGCTACACCTTC,CASSLAQGTGFTNYGYTF,TRBJ1-2,TRBD1,.,TRBV7-9
TGCAGTGCTAGATCCCTTCCCGAGGGCCAGCCCCAGCATTTT,CSARSLPEGQPQHF,TRBJ1-5,.,.,TRBV20-1
TGTGCCAGTAGTATGAGGAGGGACAATCAGCCCCAGCATTTT,CASSMRRDNQPQHF,TRBJ1-5,.,.,TRBV19
TGCAGCGTGGGGACAGGGGAAGGGAACACTGAAGCTTTCTTT,CSVGTGEGNTEAFF,TRBJ1-1,TRBD1,.,TRBV29-1
TGCAGCGTTGATCGCGGCAATGGGGAGACCCAGTACTTC,CSVDRGNGETQYF,TRBJ2-5,.,.,TRBV29-1
TGTGCCAGCACCGCCACCGGCGGAACTGAAGCTTTCTTT,CASTATGGTEAFF,TRBJ1-1,.,once,TRBV6-5
TGTGCCAGCAGTTACTTTTTCGAACAGCCCCCCTACAATGAGCAGTTCTTC,CASSYFFEQPPYNEQFF,TRBJ2-1,.,.,TRBV6-2/TRBV6-3
TGCGCCAGCAGCTCGGGACTAGCGAATGCCTACAATGAGCAGTTCTTC,CASSSGLANAYNEQFF,TRBJ2-1,TRBD2,once,TRBV5-1
TGCAGTGCTAGAGATACGAGACCTTCAGCGGGAGGATACAATGAGCAGTTCTTC,CSARDTRPSAGGYNEQFF,TRBJ2-1,TRBD2,.,TRBV20-1
TGTGCCAGCAGCCCAGCCCTAACCTTATCTGGCTACACCTTC,CASSPALTLSGYTF,TRBJ1-2,.,.,TRBV3-1
TGTGCCACCAGCGGGGGGGCTCAGCCCACAGATACGCAGTATTTT,CATSGGAQPTDTQYF,TRBJ2-3,.,once,TRBV15
TGCAGCGTTGACAGCAAGAGCCTGGCTAACTATGGCTACACCTTC,CSVDSKSLANYGYTF,TRBJ1-2,.,.,TRBV29-1
TGCAGTGCTAGAACTCGGGGACACACAGATACGCAGTATTTT,CSARTRGHTDTQYF,TRBJ2-3,.,.,TRBV20-1
TGTGCCATCTCATCGGACAGGTGGACGAACGAGCAGTACTTC,CAISSDRWTNEQYF,TRBJ2-7,TRBD1,.,TRBV10-3
TGCAGCGTTAGACAGGGTGTTCTTTGGGTCACTGAAGCTTTCTTT,CSVRQGVLWVTEAFF,TRBJ1-1,TRBD1,once,TRBV29-1
TGCAGTGCTAGAGATCTAACAGGGTTAAGCAATCAGCCCCAGCATTTT,CSARDLTGLSNQPQHF,TRBJ1-5,.,.,TRBV20-1
TGCGCCAGCAGCCAAGATAAGACAATCGGGGAGCTGTTTTTT,CASSQDKTIGELFF,TRBJ2-2,.,.,TRBV4-1
TGTGCCAGCGGACGAGGAGGTCAGCCCCAGCATTTT,CASGRGGQPQHF,TRBJ1-5,.,once,TRBV6-2/TRBV6-3
TGTGCCAGTAGTATAAGGTCAAGTATGGCAGGGTGGAACGAGCAGTACTTC,CASSIRSSMAGWNEQYF,TRBJ2-7,.,.,TRBV19
TGTGCCAGCAGTTACGACCGTTACTCTGGAAACACCATATATTTT,CASSYDRYSGNTIYF,TRBJ1-3,.,.,TRBV6-5
TGTGCCAGCAGACAGTCCCCGGCTAGCGGGAGCTACGAGCAGTACTTC,CASRQSPASGSYEQYF,TRBJ2-7,TRBD2,.,TRBV7-2
TGCGCCAGCAGCCAAAACAGGGTTGAAAACTATGGCTACACCTTC,CASSQNRVENYGYTF,TRBJ1-2,.,.,TRBV5-1
TGTGCCAGCAGCTTAGGGCCCCGGCAGGGGGAGACCCAGTACTTC,CASSLGPRQGETQYF,TRBJ2-5,.,.,TRBV7-2
TGTGCCAGCAGCGTAGATCCGGCCAGGGCGACCTATGGCTACACCTTC,CASSVDPARATYGYTF,TRBJ1-2,.,.,TRBV9
TGCGCCAGCAGCCAAGAAGCTATTACCGGGGAGCTGTTTTTT,CASSQEAITGELFF,TRBJ2-2,.,.,TRBV4-3
TGTGCCAGCAGCCAGGCCGAACAACTCTCACCCCTCCACTTT,CASSQAEQLSPLHF,TRBJ1-6,.,.,TRBV4-2
TGTGCCAGCAGCTTAGGGACTAGTGGCTATGGCTACACCTTC,CASSLGTSGYGYTF,TRBJ1-2,.,.,TRBV11-2
TGTGCCAGCAGCTCCCGGGTGGACTCGCCGGGGACCCAGTACTTC,CASSSRVDSPGTQYF,TRBJ2-5,.,.,TRBV7-9
TGTGCCAGCAGCCAGGACAGGGGGTCCTTAAGCACTGAAGCTTTCTTT,CASSQDRGSLSTEAFF,TRBJ1-1,TRBD1,.,TRBV5-4
TGCAGCGGCGGACAGGACCAAGAGACCCAGTACTTC,CSGGQDQETQYF,TRBJ2-5,TRBD1,.,TRBV29-1